One sample yielded the 16 T cell receptor beta chains listed below, sequenced in a study of Graves' ophthalmopathy and Graves' hyperthyroidism. For repertoire sequencing, the TCR beta CDR3 regions were amplified from RNA transcripts. Investigators did first-round RT-PCR with HTBI primers, then second-round multiplex PCR. TCRdb processed the multiplex PCR reads anew with MiXCR; each CDR3 protein has one entry. The sample consists of about 160,000 distinct CDR3 sequences, 37% of them appearing once. Specimen: peripheral blood. The receptors stem from a woman in her forties with Graves' ophthalmopathy.

This clonotype was seen many times. The rearrangement joins TRBV10-3 to TRBJ1-2; 8 bases agree with TRBD1. CDR1 ENHRY and CDR2 SYGVKD come from the germline V gene. The CDR3 has 15 residues. V lost 5 bases, J lost 7 bases, and 12 bases stayed unmatched. CDR3 protein: CAISTSQGASGGYTF. For the CDR3, the DNA is TGTGCCATCAGTACCAGCCAGGGGGCCTCGGGTGGCTACACCTTC.

This clonotype showed up many times. This rearrangement joins TRBV2 to TRBJ1-1; 9 nucleotides line up with TRBD1. V shed 8 bases, J shed 3 bases, and the junction held 7 bases outside the gene matches. Looked up from germline, CDR1 is SNHLY and CDR2 is FYNNEI. The CDR3 contains 14 residues. CDR3 region: CASGSRDRDTEAFF. CDR3 bases: TGTGCCAGCGGGTCCCGGGACAGGGACACTGAAGCTTTCTTT.

V gene TRBV27 combines with J gene TRBJ1-1; no definite D call. This CDR3 comprises 16 residues. Germline assignment: CDR1 MNHEY and CDR2 SMNVEV (reference sequence). V lost 5 bases and J lost 5, with 21 bases in between. The CDR3 coding sequence is TGTGCCAGCAGTACTAAAGGAGGTGGACCGAGGACTGAAGCTTTCTTT. Protein: CASSTKGGGPRTEAFF.

The chain recombines TRBV28 with TRBJ1-5; D unclear. The V end lost 5 bases, the J end lost 2 bases, and 13 bases lay between the germline ends. The CDR3 sequence is 15 residues long. The germline V gene encodes CDR1 MDHEN and CDR2 SYDVKM. The CDR3 spells CASSVLEGGNQPQHF. CDR3 DNA: TGTGCCAGCAGTGTCCTCGAAGGAGGCAATCAGCCCCAGCATTTT.

DNA of the CDR3: TGTGCCAGCAGTTACTACAGGGGTGAGGAGACCCAGTACTTC. Translation: CASSYYRGEETQYF. This chain uses TRBV6-5 with TRBJ2-5; TRBD1 aligns across 7 bases. The junction had 4 bases not matched to a gene; V was cut back by 1 base and J by 5 bases. This CDR3 is built from 14 residues. The V gene's germline CDR1 is MNHEY and CDR2 SVGAGI.

This clonotype was seen ten or more times. This chain connects TRBV20-1 to TRBJ2-5, with a tentative D call TRBD1 (6 bases). The V end lost 6 bases, the J end lost 5 bases, and 19 bases lay between the germline ends. Germline V CDR1 and CDR2: DFQATT, SNEGSKA (reference sequence). This CDR3 spans 14 amino acids. Written as DNA, the CDR3 is TGCAGTGCCCCAACGACAGGCGAGTGGGAGACCCAGTACTTC. It encodes CSAPTTGEWETQYF.

This clonotype has a handful of counts. The chain carries TRBV6-1 and TRBJ2-5, with D unclear. Trimming cost V 6 bases and J 2 bases, with 13 bases left between them. Germline loops: CDR1 MNHNS, CDR2 SASEGT. The CDR3 is 14 amino acids. CDR3 sequence reads: CASRVALTQETQYF. The CDR3, as DNA: TGTGCCAGCAGGGTGGCACTGACACAAGAGACCCAGTACTTC.

Points on this clonotype: This may arise from a read error, as a much more abundant clone is one base away. This chain uses TRBV18 with TRBJ2-5, with D possibly TRBD1 on 5 matching bases. The CDR3 contains 15 residues. In germline, CDR1 is KGHSH, CDR2 LQKENI. Trimming took off 3 bases at V and 2 bases at J, with 13 bases between the two ends. CDR3 nucleotides: TGTGCCAGCTCACCTAGGGGCTGGGCACAAGAGACCCAGTACTTC. Its protein is CASSPRGWAQETQYF. Full variable domain (outside the CDR3, taken from reference TRBV18 and TRBJ2-5): NAGVMQNPRHLVRRRGQEARLRCSPMKGHSHVYWYRQLPEEGLKFMVYLQKENIIDESGMPKERFSAEFPKEGPSILRIQQVVRGDSAAYFCASSPRGWAQETQYFGPGTRLLVL.

The chain recombines TRBV28 with TRBJ1-2, with 9 bases lining up with TRBD1. The V gene's germline CDR1 is MDHEN and CDR2 SYDVKM. CDR3 length: 12 amino acids. Germline trimming cut 6 bases from V and 10 bases from J; bases unmatched to any gene: 6. The CDR3 nucleotides are TGTGCCAGCAGGACAGGGGGTAAGGACTACACCTTC. It yields the protein CASRTGGKDYTF.

This clonotype was observed a single time. The chain recombines TRBV20-1 with TRBJ2-5; 7 bases map to TRBD2. The CDR3 is 17 amino acids. The ends lost 5 bases at V and 5 bases at J; junction bases unmatched: 20. Germline V CDR1 and CDR2: DFQATT, SNEGSKA (reference sequence). This CDR3 reads CSAGRDTRGSLVETQYF. CDR3 nucleotide sequence: TGCAGTGCTGGGCGTGATACACGCGGGAGTTTAGTGGAGACCCAGTACTTC.

The DNA for the CDR3 is TGCGCCAGCAGAAAGGGACTAGCGGGAGAGGAGACCCAGTACTTC. Translation gives CASRKGLAGEETQYF. This rearrangement joins TRBV4-1 to TRBJ2-5; 14 bases fit TRBD2. The CDR3 consists of 15 residues. The V segment lost 6 bases and the J segment 5 bases; nucleotides outside the gene matches: 5. Germline V gene sequence: CDR1 MGHRA, CDR2 YSYEKL.

This clonotype was seen at least ten times. The genes are TRBV12-3 or TRBV12-4 and TRBJ1-1; TRBD1 is a possible D gene (5 bases). This CDR3 has 12 amino acids. The V end was cut by 9 bases, the J end by 9 bases, with 17 bases between. The CDR3 loop is CASWDGDDQAFF. The CDR3 coding sequence is TGTGCCAGTTGGGACGGAGATGACCAAGCTTTCTTT.

This chain joins TRBV29-1 and TRBJ1-1; no clear D gene. The germline V gene has CDR1 SQVTM and CDR2 ANQGSEA. Trimming stripped 3 bases from V and 8 bases from J, with 10 bases between. The CDR3 spans 11 residues. This CDR3 reads CSVEWELEAFF. CDR3 bases: TGCAGCGTTGAGTGGGAGTTAGAAGCTTTCTTT.

Many counts were recorded for this clonotype. The chain combines TRBV15 with TRBJ1-5; 7 nucleotides match TRBD1. V lost 0 bases and J lost 1; bases outside the gene matches: 3. There are 16 residues in the CDR3. Germline V gene lookup returns CDR1 LNHNV and CDR2 YYDKDF (reference sequence). The CDR3: CATSREGGRSNQPQHF. In DNA form, the CDR3 reads TGTGCCACCAGCAGAGAAGGGGGCAGGAGCAATCAGCCCCAGCATTTT.

The chain joins TRBV6-1 to TRBJ2-7, with 8 bases lining up with TRBD2. Germline CDR1 and CDR2: MNHNS and SASEGT. V gave up 5 bases and J gave up 5 bases; unmatched junction bases: 14. The CDR3 covers 16 residues. Here the CDR3 DNA reads TGTGCCAGCAGTCAGGGACTAGAAGTCGGTCTGAACGAGCAGTACTTC. Translation gives CASSQGLEVGLNEQYF.

This clonotype was recorded many times. Written as DNA, the CDR3 is TGTGCCAGCAGCAACGAGTGGGACAGGGCAAGCTCCTACGAGCAGTACTTC. This sequence encodes CASSNEWDRASSYEQYF. The chain combines TRBV7-2 with TRBJ2-7, with 9 bases matching TRBD1. In germline, CDR1 is SGHTA, CDR2 FQGNSA. V was clipped by 5 bases and J by 0 bases; unmatched bases: 11. The CDR3 has 17 residues.